Below, 25 T cell receptor beta chains from the same sample are listed, as sequenced in a study of blood T cell repertoires in COVID-19. Only in-frame clones appear in the TCRdb table, and some are missing; sequencing was by immunoSEQ multiplex PCR. The data contain about 250,000 clones, approximately 90% of them singletons. The specimen was PBMCs or T cells enriched from blood (not recorded which). These TCRs come from a man aged 35 to 55 who had recovered from COVID-19.

This rearrangement joins TRBV7-8 to TRBJ1-3; D not resolved. Germline lookup yields CDR1 SGHVS and CDR2 FQNEAQ. The V and J ends lost 1 base and 0 bases respectively, with 7 bases between them. The CDR3 covers 15 residues. This chain's CDR3 is CASSLGHRSGNTIYF. CDR3 coding DNA: TGTGCCAGCAGCTTAGGACACCGCTCTGGAAACACCATATATTTT.

This clone has more than one count but fewer than ten. The chain employs TRBV20-1 and TRBJ1-1; D remains ambiguous. The CDR3 has 11 amino acids. V lost 3 bases, J lost 3 bases, and 5 bases lay in between. Germline V lookup: CDR1 DFQATT, CDR2 SNEGSKA (reference sequence). CDR3 loop: CSASGDTEAFF. The CDR3 DNA reads as TGCAGTGCTAGCGGAGACACTGAAGCTTTCTTT.

The chain employs TRBV19 and TRBJ2-2; no definite D call. V was clipped by 9 bases and J by 4 bases, with 18 bases between them. The CDR3 sequence is 15 residues long. Germline V CDR1 and CDR2: LNHDA, SQIVND (reference sequence). The CDR3, as DNA: TGTGCCAGCAAGTCCCAGCATGCAGGCACCGGGGAGCTGTTTTTT. Translation: CASKSQHAGTGELFF.

This chain uses TRBV9 with TRBJ1-5, with TRBD1 matching 8 bases. V dropped 3 bases and J dropped 4; count of bases not matched to a gene: 6. CDR3 size: 15 residues. The germline V gene encodes CDR1 SGDLS and CDR2 YYNGEE. The CDR3: CASSATGDWNQPQHF. CDR3 nucleotide sequence: TGTGCCAGCAGCGCGACAGGGGATTGGAATCAGCCCCAGCATTTT.

The chain employs TRBV6-5 and TRBJ2-5; 13 bases fit TRBD2. The CDR3 has 16 residues. The junction had 3 bases not matched to a gene; V was cut back by 0 bases and J by 5 bases. The germline V gene has CDR1 MNHEY and CDR2 SVGAGI. CDR3 residues: CASSYSKLAGGETQYF. Written as DNA, the CDR3 is TGTGCCAGCAGTTACTCGAAACTAGCGGGAGGGGAGACCCAGTACTTC.

V and J are TRBV19 and TRBJ1-6; D is unclear. Germline-derived CDR1 and CDR2 are LNHDA and SQIVND (reference sequence). V was cut by 4 bases and J by 9 bases, with 10 bases left in between. This CDR3 is 13 amino acids long. The DNA of the CDR3 is TGTGCCAGTAGTACCCACCAGGCTTCACCCCTCCACTTT. It specifies CASSTHQASPLHF.

The chain employs TRBV6-6 and TRBJ2-1; 7 bases agree with TRBD2. V was pared by 5 bases and J by 5 bases, with 3 bases of the junction left unmatched. Germline V lookup: CDR1 MNHNY, CDR2 SVGAGI (reference sequence). The CDR3 extends over 13 amino acids. The CDR3 loop is CASSHGTNNEQFF. For the CDR3, the DNA is TGTGCCAGCAGTCACGGGACTAACAATGAGCAGTTCTTC.

The genes are TRBV29-1 and TRBJ1-2, with D hard to call. The CDR3 extends over 12 amino acids. Looked up from germline, CDR1 is SQVTM and CDR2 is ANQGSEA. The germline V and J ends were trimmed by 7 bases and 3 bases, with 12 bases remaining between them. The CDR3 is CSGLQTDYGYTF. As DNA, the CDR3 is TGCAGCGGACTGCAGACTGACTATGGCTACACCTTC. Using reference TRBV29-1 and TRBJ1-2 for the parts outside the CDR3, the full variable domain is SAVISQKPSRDICQRGTSLTIQCQVDSQVTMMFWYRQQPGQSLTLIATANQGSEATYESGFVIDKFPISRPNLTFSTLTVSNMSPEDSSIYLCSGLQTDYGYTFGSGTRLTVV.

The genes are TRBV11-1 and TRBJ1-2; no definite D call. V shed 4 bases and J shed 1 base, with 4 bases lying between them. This CDR3 has 12 residues. Germline CDR1 SGHAT, CDR2 FQDESV (reference sequence). CDR3 in amino acids: CASSSVNYGYTF. CDR3 bases: TGTGCCAGCAGCTCAGTTAACTATGGCTACACCTTC.

The V call is TRBV6-4, the J call TRBJ2-2; D call uncertain. Germline CDR1 MRHNA, CDR2 SNTAGT. The CDR3 spans 13 residues. V was trimmed by 3 bases and J by 7 bases, leaving 9 bases between them. The CDR3 region is CASSEESGGELFF. CDR3 DNA sequence: TGTGCCAGCAGTGAAGAGTCTGGCGGGGAGCTGTTTTTT.

V gene TRBV18 combines with J gene TRBJ2-6, with TRBD1 identical over 10 bases. Germline assignment: CDR1 KGHSH and CDR2 LQKENI. This CDR3 is 17 amino acids long. The V segment lost 2 bases and the J segment 1 base; nucleotides outside the gene matches: 2. The CDR3 region has the DNA TGTGCCAGCTCACCAGGGACAGGGGCGTCTGGGGCCAACGTCCTGACTTTC. It specifies CASSPGTGASGANVLTF. The full variable domain, rest sourced from reference TRBV18 and TRBJ2-6, is NAGVMQNPRHLVRRRGQEARLRCSPMKGHSHVYWYRQLPEEGLKFMVYLQKENIIDESGMPKERFSAEFPKEGPSILRIQQVVRGDSAAYFCASSPGTGASGANVLTFGAGSRLTVL.

This clone turned up a few times. The chain combines TRBV7-2 with TRBJ2-1, with D hard to call. This CDR3 has 17 amino acids. Germline assignment: CDR1 SGHTA and CDR2 FQGNSA. Trimming removed 0 bases from V and 0 bases from J, with 12 bases in between. CDR3 in amino acids: CASSLASLRSSYNEQFF. The CDR3 coding sequence is TGTGCCAGCAGCTTAGCCTCTCTGAGGAGCTCCTACAATGAGCAGTTCTTC.

V usage is TRBV2 and J usage is TRBJ1-1; D gene unclear. The CDR3 has 13 residues. Deletions cut 2 bases from V and 3 bases from J, with 7 bases between. Per germline, CDR1 SNHLY and CDR2 FYNNEI. CDR3 bases: TGTGCCAGCAGTGAACAGGAGGACACTGAAGCTTTCTTT. Residues: CASSEQEDTEAFF.

Only a few counts were recorded for this clone. The chain recombines TRBV5-6 with TRBJ2-7; D is uncertain. The CDR3 covers 13 residues. Germline lookup yields CDR1 SGHDT and CDR2 YYEEEE. With 0 bases removed from V and 3 bases from J, the gap between germline ends came to 7 bases. CDR3 DNA: TGTGCCAGCAGCTTGGCGGAGAGCTACGAGCAGTACTTC. Translation gives CASSLAESYEQYF.

Here the CDR3 reads CASSPTTGAYYGYTF. The CDR3 bases are TGTGCCAGCAGTCCTACCACAGGGGCCTACTATGGCTACACCTTC. The V and J genes are TRBV27 and TRBJ1-2, with TRBD1 matching 7 bases. CDR3 size: 15 residues. In germline, CDR1 is MNHEY, CDR2 SMNVEV (reference sequence). Trimming took 5 bases from V and 3 from J; bases not matched to a gene: 9.

V is TRBV5-1 and J is TRBJ1-3, with D possibly TRBD1 on 5 matching bases. The CDR3 has 14 residues. V lost 5 bases, J lost 2 bases, and 11 bases lay in between. Germline V gives CDR1 SGHRS, CDR2 YFSETQ. In nucleotides, the CDR3 is TGCGCCAGCAGTTCCGGGACTCCTGGAAACACCATATATTTT. Translating gives CASSSGTPGNTIYF.

Only one count was recorded for this clone. The rearrangement uses TRBV27 and TRBJ2-1; D is ambiguous. Trimming removed 2 bases at V and 4 bases at J, with 12 bases between. The CDR3 covers 15 residues. Germline V gives CDR1 MNHEY, CDR2 SMNVEV (reference sequence). CDR3 amino acids: CASSLNGPGYNEQFF. For the CDR3, the DNA is TGTGCCAGCAGTTTAAATGGGCCTGGGTACAATGAGCAGTTCTTC.

This clone has a single count. The chain uses TRBV10-3 and TRBJ1-6; no clear D gene. This CDR3 contains 13 residues. Trimming removed 0 bases from V and 9 bases from J, with 6 bases in between. In germline, CDR1 is ENHRY, CDR2 SYGVKD. The CDR3 nucleotides are TGTGCCATCAGTGAGTCCCCTACTTCACCCCTCCACTTT. This encodes CAISESPTSPLHF.

This sequence joins TRBV7-2 and TRBJ2-7; 9 nucleotides line up with TRBD1. Trimming removed 6 bases from V and 3 bases from J; junction bases left unmatched: 12. This CDR3 is built from 16 residues. The germline V gene has CDR1 SGHTA and CDR2 FQGNSA. The CDR3 protein is CASSTLPGQGLYEQYF. DNA of the CDR3: TGTGCCAGCAGTACGTTACCGGGACAGGGCCTCTACGAGCAGTACTTC.

The J gene is TRBJ2-2, the V gene TRBV18; D perhaps matches TRBD2 (6 bases). The V and J ends lost 0 bases and 0 bases respectively, with 11 bases between them. Per germline, CDR1 KGHSH and CDR2 LQKENI. The CDR3 runs 17 residues. Written as DNA, the CDR3 is TGTGCCAGCTCACCACCTAATCCGGGGGCGAACACCGGGGAGCTGTTTTTT. This encodes CASSPPNPGANTGELFF.

The table lists this clone with a few counts. The V and J genes are TRBV4-3 and TRBJ1-6; no firm D call. The CDR3 covers 15 residues. V was clipped by 0 bases and J by 3 bases, with 6 bases between them. CDR1 LGHNA and CDR2 YSLEER come from the germline V gene. Here the CDR3 DNA reads TGCGCCAGCAGCCAAGATTTCGGCTATAATTCACCCCTCCACTTT. Its translation: CASSQDFGYNSPLHF.

The chain links TRBV7-9 to TRBJ1-5; D remains unclear. Germline V CDR1 and CDR2: SEHNR, FQNEAQ (reference sequence). This CDR3 is 13 amino acids long. V was pared by 2 bases and J by 5 bases, with 7 bases between. CDR3 in DNA: TGTGCCAGCAGCTTAAGTCAGTATCAGCCCCAGCATTTT. Its translation: CASSLSQYQPQHF.

A single count supports this clone. The CDR3 nucleotides are TGTGCCAGCAAGGGACTAGCTCTCTACGAGCAGTACTTC. Translating gives CASKGLALYEQYF. This chain connects TRBV28 to TRBJ2-7; 9 bases align to TRBD2. This CDR3 has 13 amino acids. Germline CDR1 reads MDHEN; CDR2 reads SYDVKM. The trim removed 7 bases at V and 3 bases at J, leaving 4 bases unmatched.

This clone has only one observation. J is TRBJ2-7 and V is TRBV6-1; D gene uncertain. The CDR3 is 14 residues long. V was shortened by 3 bases and J by 1 base, with 10 bases between the two germline ends. Germline V CDR1 and CDR2: MNHNS, SASEGT. The CDR3 spells CASSEWQVSYEQYF. As DNA, the CDR3 is TGTGCCAGCAGTGAGTGGCAGGTGTCCTACGAGCAGTACTTC.

This clone was observed a handful of times. In DNA, the CDR3 is TGTGCCAGCAGCTGGCGGGTGGGCGGTTATGGCTACACCTTC. It specifies CASSWRVGGYGYTF. This sequence joins TRBV6-5 and TRBJ1-2; D uncertain. V was shortened by 6 bases and J by 5 bases, with 16 bases between the two germline ends. This CDR3 has 14 residues. The germline CDR1 and CDR2 sequences are MNHEY and SVGAGI.